This T cell receptor beta chain emerged from a study of T-cell memory formation after mild COVID-19. TCRdb recomputed calls from the 5' RACE reads with MiXCR, one row per CDR3 protein. The sample yields 400,000 to 500,000 distinct CDR3 sequences, 15% to 25% seen once. The ends lost 7 bases at V and 1 base at J; junction bases unmatched: 7. The CDR3 covers 16 residues. This clonotype has a handful of counts. Sequenced: PBMCs or a T cell subset sorted from them (not recorded which). The clonotype originates from an adult woman who had mild COVID-19 (a few samples of this study predate the infection). Cell type and time point are not known. The chain carries TRBV12-3 or TRBV12-4 and TRBJ2-2; 9 bases agree with TRBD2. In DNA form, the CDR3 reads TGTGCCAGCACCCTAGCGGGGACCCTGAACACCGGGGAGCTGTTTTTT. Translated: CASTLAGTLNTGELFF.